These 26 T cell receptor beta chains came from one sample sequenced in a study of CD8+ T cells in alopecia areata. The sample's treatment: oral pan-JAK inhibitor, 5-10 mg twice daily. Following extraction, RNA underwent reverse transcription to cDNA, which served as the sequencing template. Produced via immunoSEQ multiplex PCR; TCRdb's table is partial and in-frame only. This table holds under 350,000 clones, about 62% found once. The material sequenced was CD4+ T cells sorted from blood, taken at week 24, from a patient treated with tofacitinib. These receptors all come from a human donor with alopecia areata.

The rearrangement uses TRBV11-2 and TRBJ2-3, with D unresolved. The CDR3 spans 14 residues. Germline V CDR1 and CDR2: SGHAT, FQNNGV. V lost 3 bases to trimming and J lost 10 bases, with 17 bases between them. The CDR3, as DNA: TGTGCCAGCAGCTTGACCCCTGCCGACGGATCGCAGTATTTT. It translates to CASSLTPADGSQYF. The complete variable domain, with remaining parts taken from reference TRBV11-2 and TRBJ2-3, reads EAGVAQSPRYKIIEKRQSVAFWCNPISGHATLYWYQQILGQGPKLLIQFQNNGVVDDSQLPKDRFSAERLKGVDSTLKIQPAKLEDSAVYLCASSLTPADGSQYFGPGTRLTVL.

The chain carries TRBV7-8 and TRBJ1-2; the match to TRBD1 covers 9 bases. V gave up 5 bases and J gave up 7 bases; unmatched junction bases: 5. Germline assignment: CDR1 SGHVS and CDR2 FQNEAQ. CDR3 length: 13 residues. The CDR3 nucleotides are TGTGCCAGCAGCCTGGACAGGGGCTTTGGCTACACCTTC. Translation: CASSLDRGFGYTF. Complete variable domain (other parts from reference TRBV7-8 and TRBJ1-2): GAGVSQSPRYKVAKRGQDVALRCDPISGHVSLFWYQQALGQGPEFLTYFQNEAQLDKSGLPSDRFFAERPEGSVSTLKIQRTQQEDSAVYLCASSLDRGFGYTFGSGTRLTVV.

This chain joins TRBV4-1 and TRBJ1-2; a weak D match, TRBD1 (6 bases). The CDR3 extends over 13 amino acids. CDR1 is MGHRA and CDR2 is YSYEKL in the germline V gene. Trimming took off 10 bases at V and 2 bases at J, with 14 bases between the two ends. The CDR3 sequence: CATSGTFNYGYTF. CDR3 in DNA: TGCGCCACCTCCGGGACATTCAACTATGGCTACACCTTC.

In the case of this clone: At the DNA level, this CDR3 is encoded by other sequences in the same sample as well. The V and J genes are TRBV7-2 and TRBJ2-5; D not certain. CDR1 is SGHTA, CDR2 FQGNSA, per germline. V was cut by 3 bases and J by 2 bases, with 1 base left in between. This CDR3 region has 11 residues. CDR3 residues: CASSFQETQYF. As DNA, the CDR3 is TGTGCCAGCAGCTTTCAAGAGACCCAGTACTTC.

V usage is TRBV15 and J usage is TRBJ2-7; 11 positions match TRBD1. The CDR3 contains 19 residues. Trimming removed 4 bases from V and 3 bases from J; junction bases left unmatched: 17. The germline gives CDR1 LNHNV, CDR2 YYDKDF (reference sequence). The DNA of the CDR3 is TGTGCCACCAGCACCTCCGGGACAGGGGGTACTGCGGGGGTCTACGAGCAGTACTTC. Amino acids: CATSTSGTGGTAGVYEQYF.

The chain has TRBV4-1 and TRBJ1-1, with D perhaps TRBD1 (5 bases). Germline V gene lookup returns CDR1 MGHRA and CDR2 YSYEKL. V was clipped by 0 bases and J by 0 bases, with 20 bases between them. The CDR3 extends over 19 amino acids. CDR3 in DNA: TGCGCCAGCAGCCAAGATAAGGCACGGGGCCATGGGTTGAACACTGAAGCTTTCTTT. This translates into CASSQDKARGHGLNTEAFF.

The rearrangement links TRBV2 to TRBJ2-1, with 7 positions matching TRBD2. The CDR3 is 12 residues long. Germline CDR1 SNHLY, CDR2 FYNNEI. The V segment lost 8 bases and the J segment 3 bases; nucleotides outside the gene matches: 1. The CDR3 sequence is CASGLDYNEQFF. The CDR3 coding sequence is TGTGCCAGCGGACTAGACTACAATGAGCAGTTCTTC.

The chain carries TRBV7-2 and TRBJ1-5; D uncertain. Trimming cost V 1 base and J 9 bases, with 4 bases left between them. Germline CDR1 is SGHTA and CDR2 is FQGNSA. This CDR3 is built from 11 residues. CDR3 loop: CASSLGWPQHF. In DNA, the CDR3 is TGTGCCAGCAGCTTAGGGTGGCCCCAGCATTTT.

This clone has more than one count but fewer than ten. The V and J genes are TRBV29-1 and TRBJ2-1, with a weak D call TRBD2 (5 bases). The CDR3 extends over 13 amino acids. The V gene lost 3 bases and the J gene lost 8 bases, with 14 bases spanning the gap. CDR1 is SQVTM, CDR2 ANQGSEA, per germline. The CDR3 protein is CSVDLGMPDEQFF. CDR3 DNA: TGCAGCGTTGACCTCGGGATGCCTGATGAGCAGTTCTTC.

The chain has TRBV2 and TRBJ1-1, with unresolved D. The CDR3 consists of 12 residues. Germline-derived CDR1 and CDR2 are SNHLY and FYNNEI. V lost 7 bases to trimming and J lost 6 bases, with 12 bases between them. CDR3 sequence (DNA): TGTGCCAGCACCGCCCAGGTACCTGAAGCTTTCTTT. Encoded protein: CASTAQVPEAFF.

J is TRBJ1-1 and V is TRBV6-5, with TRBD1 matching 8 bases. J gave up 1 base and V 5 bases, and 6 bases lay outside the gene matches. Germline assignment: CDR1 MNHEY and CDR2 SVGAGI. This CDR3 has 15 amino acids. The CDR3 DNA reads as TGTGCCAGCAGTCCCGGGACAGGCAAGAACACTGAAGCTTTCTTT. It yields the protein CASSPGTGKNTEAFF.

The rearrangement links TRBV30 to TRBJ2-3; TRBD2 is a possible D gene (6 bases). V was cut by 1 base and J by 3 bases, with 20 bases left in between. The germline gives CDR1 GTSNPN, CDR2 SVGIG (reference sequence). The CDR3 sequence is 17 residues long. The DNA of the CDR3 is TGTGCCTGGAGTGGGGGAGTAGGAGGGAGGTTAACAGATACGCAGTATTTT. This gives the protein CAWSGGVGGRLTDTQYF.

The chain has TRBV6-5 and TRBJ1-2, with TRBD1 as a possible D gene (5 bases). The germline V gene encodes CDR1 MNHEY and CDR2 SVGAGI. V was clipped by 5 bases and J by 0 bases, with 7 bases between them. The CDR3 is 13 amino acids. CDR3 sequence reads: CASSRGSNYGYTF. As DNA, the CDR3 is TGTGCCAGCAGTAGGGGTTCTAACTATGGCTACACCTTC.

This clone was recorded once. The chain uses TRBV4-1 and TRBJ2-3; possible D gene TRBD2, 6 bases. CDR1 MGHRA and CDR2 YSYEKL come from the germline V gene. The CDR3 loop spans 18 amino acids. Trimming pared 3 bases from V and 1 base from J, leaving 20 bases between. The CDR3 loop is CASSQKKQLALGTDTQYF. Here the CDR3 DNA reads TGCGCCAGCAGCCAGAAAAAACAACTAGCATTGGGCACAGATACGCAGTATTTT.

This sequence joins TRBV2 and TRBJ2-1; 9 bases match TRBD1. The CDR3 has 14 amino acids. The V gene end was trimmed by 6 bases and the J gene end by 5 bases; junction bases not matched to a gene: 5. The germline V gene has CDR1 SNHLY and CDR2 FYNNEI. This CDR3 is CASSADRGDNEQFF. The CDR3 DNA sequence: TGTGCCAGCAGCGCTGACAGGGGGGACAATGAGCAGTTCTTC.

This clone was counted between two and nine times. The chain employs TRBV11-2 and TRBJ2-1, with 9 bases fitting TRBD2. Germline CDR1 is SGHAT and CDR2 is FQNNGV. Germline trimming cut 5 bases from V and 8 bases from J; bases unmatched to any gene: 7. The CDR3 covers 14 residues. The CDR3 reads CASSPGLASDEQFF. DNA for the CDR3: TGTGCCAGCAGCCCTGGACTAGCGTCCGATGAGCAGTTCTTC.

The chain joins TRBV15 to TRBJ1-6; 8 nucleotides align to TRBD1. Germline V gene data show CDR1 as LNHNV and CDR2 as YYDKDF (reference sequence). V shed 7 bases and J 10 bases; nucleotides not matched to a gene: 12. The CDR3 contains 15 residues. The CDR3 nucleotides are TGTGCCACCACTGCAAGAGGGACAGGCACATCACCCCTCCACTTT. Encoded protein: CATTARGTGTSPLHF.

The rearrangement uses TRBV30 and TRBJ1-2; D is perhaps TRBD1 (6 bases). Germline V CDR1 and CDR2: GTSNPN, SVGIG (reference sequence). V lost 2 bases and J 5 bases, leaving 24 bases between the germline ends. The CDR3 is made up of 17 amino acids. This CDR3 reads CAWSHNIRQARPYGYTF. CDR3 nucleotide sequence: TGTGCCTGGAGTCACAACATACGACAGGCCCGACCTTATGGCTACACCTTC.

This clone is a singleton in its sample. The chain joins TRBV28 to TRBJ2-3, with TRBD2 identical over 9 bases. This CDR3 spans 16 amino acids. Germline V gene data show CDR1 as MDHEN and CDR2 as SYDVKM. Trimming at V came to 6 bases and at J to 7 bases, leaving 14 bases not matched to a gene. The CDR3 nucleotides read TGTGCCAGCAGCCAAGCGGGGGGCTCCCCTGTGAATACGCAGTATTTT. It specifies CASSQAGGSPVNTQYF.

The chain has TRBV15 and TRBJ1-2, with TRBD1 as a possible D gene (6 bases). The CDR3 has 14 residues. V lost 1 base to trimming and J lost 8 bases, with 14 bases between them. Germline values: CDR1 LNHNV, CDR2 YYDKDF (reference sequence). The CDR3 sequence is CATSRGPGVGGYTF. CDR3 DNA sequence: TGTGCCACCAGCAGAGGACCAGGGGTGGGAGGCTACACCTTC.

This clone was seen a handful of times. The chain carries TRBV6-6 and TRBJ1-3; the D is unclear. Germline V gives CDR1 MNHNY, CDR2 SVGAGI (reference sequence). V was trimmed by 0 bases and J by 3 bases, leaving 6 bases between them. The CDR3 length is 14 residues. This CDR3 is CASSYSKGGNTIYF. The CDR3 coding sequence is TGTGCCAGCAGTTACTCGAAAGGTGGAAACACCATATATTTT.

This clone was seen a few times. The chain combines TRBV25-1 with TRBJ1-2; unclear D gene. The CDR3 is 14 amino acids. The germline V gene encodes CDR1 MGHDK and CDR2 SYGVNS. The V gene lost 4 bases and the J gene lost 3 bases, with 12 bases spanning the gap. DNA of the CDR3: TGTGCCAGCAGTGGCCCCAGTAGATACTATGGCTACACCTTC. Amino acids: CASSGPSRYYGYTF.

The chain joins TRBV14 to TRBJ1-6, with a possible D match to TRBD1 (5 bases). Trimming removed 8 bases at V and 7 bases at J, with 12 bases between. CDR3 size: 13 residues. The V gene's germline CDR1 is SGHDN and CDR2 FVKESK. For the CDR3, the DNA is TGTGCCAGCCCCGGACATTCGAATTCACCCCTCCACTTT. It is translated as CASPGHSNSPLHF.

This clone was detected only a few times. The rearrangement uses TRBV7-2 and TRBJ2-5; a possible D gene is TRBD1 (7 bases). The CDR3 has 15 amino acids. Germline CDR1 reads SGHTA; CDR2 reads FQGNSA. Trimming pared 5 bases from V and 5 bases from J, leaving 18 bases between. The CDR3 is CASSLRQGGLETQYF. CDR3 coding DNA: TGTGCCAGCAGCCTTCGACAGGGAGGATTGGAGACCCAGTACTTC.

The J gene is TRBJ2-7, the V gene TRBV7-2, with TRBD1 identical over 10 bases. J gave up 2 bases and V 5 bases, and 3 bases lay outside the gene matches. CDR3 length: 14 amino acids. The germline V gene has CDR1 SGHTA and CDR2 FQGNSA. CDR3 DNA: TGTGCCAGCAGCCTCGGACAGGGGGCCTACGAGCAGTACTTC. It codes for CASSLGQGAYEQYF. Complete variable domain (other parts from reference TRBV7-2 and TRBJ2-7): GAGVSQSPSNKVTEKGKDVELRCDPISGHTALYWYRQSLGQGLEFLIYFQGNSAPDKSGLPSDRFSAERTGGSVSTLTIQRTQQEDSAVYLCASSLGQGAYEQYFGPGTRLTVT.

The CDR3: CASSDRGRGNQYF. CDR3 sequence (DNA): TGTGCCAGCAGCGACAGGGGAAGAGGAAACCAGTACTTC. The rearrangement uses TRBV7-2 and TRBJ2-5; 8 bases match TRBD1. Germline lookup yields CDR1 SGHTA and CDR2 FQGNSA. This CDR3 spans 13 amino acids. The V and J ends lost 5 bases and 10 bases, in that order; junction bases with no gene match: 9.